These 3 T cell receptor beta chains were all obtained from the same sample, sequenced in a study of OX40 agonist ivuxolimab in advanced cancers. Some clones are missing from TCRdb's copy, which holds only in-frame ones; the method was immunoSEQ multiplex PCR. The table shows 50,000 to 55,000 clones, with around 89% occurring only once. The source material was CD4+ or CD8+ T cells sorted from blood, sampled in a trial of the OX40 agonist ivuxolimab. The receptors were gathered from an adult with an advanced solid tumor such as melanoma, head and neck, liver or kidney cancer.

V usage is TRBV29-1 and J usage is TRBJ1-1, with 7 bases identical to TRBD1. This CDR3 is built from 13 residues. Per the germline V gene, CDR1 is SQVTM and CDR2 is ANQGSEA. The V segment lost 4 bases and the J segment 4 bases; nucleotides outside the gene matches: 6. The CDR3 loop is CSVALTGRTEAFF. The CDR3 DNA sequence: TGCAGCGTTGCCTTGACAGGGCGCACTGAAGCTTTCTTT.

This sequence joins TRBV9 and TRBJ2-1; no definite D call. The V and J ends lost 0 bases and 0 bases respectively, with 4 bases between them. This CDR3 is 14 amino acids long. The germline CDR1 and CDR2 sequences are SGDLS and YYNGEE. In DNA form, the CDR3 reads TGTGCCAGCAGCGTAGTGGGCTCCTACAATGAGCAGTTCTTC. Its protein product is CASSVVGSYNEQFF.

J is TRBJ1-6 and V is TRBV6-6; D not resolved. Germline V gene lookup returns CDR1 MNHNY and CDR2 SVGAGI (reference sequence). The CDR3 totals 13 residues. Trimming took 0 bases from V and 10 from J, leaving 7 bases between them. CDR3 region: CASSYSEFSPLHF. CDR3 bases: TGTGCCAGCAGTTACTCGGAATTCTCACCCCTCCACTTT.